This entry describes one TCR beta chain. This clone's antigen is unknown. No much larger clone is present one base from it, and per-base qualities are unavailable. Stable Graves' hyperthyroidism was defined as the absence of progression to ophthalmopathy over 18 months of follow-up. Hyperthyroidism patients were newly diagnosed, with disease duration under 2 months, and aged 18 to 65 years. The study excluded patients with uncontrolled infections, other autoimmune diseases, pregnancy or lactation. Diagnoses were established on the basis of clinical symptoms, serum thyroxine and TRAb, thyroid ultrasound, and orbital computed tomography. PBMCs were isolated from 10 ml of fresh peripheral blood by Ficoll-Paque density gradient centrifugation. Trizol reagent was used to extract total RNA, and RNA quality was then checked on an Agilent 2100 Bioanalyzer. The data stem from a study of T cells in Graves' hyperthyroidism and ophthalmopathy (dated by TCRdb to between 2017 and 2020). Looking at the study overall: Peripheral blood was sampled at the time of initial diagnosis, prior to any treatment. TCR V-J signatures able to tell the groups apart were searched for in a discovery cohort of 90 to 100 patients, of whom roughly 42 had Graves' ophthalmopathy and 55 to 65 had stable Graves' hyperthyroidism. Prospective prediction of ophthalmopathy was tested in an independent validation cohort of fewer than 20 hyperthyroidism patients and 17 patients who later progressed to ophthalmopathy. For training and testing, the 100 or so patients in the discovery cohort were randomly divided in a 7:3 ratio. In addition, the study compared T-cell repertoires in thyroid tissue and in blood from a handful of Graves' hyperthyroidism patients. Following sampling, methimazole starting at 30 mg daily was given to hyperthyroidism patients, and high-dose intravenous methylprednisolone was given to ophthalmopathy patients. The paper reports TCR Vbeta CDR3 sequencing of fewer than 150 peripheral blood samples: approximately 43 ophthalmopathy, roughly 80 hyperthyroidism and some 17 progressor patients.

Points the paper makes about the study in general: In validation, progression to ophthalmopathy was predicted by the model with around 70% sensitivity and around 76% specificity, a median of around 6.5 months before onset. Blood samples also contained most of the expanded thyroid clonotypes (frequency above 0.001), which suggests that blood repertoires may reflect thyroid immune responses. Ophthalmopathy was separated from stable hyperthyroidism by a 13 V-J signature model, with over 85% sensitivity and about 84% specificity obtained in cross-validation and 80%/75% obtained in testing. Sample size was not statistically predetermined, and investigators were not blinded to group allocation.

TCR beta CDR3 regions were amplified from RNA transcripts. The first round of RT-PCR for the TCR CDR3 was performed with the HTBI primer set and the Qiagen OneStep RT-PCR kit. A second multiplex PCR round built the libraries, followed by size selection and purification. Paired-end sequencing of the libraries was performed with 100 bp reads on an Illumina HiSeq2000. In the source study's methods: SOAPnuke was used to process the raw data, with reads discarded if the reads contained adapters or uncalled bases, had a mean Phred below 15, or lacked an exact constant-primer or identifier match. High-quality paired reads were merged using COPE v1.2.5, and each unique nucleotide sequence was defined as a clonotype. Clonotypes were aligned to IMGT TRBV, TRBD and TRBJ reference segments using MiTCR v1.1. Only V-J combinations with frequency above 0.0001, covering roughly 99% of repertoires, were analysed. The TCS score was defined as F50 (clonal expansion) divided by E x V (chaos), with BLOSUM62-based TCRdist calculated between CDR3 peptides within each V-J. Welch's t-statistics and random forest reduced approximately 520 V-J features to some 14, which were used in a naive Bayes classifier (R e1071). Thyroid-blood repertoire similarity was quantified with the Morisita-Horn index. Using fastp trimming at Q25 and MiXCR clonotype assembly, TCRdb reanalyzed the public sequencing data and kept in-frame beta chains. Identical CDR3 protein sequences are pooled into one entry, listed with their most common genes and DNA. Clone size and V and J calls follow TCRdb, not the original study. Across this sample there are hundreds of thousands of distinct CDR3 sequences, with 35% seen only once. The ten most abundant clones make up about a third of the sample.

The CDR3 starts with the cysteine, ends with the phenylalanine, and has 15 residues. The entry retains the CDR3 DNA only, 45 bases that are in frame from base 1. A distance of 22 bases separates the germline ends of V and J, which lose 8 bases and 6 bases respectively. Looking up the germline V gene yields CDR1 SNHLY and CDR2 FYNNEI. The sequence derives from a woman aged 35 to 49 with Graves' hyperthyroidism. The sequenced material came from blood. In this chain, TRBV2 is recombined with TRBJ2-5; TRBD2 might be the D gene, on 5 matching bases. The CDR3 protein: CASSPGLRERKTQYF. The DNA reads TGTGCCAGCTCACCAGGACTGAGGGAAAGAAAGACCCAGTACTTC.